This T cell receptor beta chain comes out of a study of kidney transplant recipient with SARS-CoV-2 infection. The sample holds many counts of this clonotype. The length of the CDR3 is 17 residues. V lost 2 bases to trimming and J lost 4 bases, with 21 bases between them. Germline-derived CDR1 and CDR2 are SGHDT and YYEEEE. One entry per CDR3 protein, called by TCRdb with MiXCR from the reads. This table holds 250,000 or so distinct CDR3 sequences, 25% to 30% found once. The receptor was isolated from a young adult male patient who had COVID-19 and was a kidney transplant recipient. Some T cells may be the graft donor's. This chain connects TRBV5-6 to TRBJ1-1; D ambiguous. Sequenced here: a blood sample, sampled at baseline and on day 111 from a kidney transplant recipient. The CDR3 nucleotides read TGTGCCAGCAGCTTTGGGTTAACAAGGGCTTCGGGCACTGAAGCTTTCTTT. It is translated as CASSFGLTRASGTEAFF.